The rows below give T cell receptor beta chains drawn from one sample of a study of T cell repertoires in cytomegalovirus infection. In TCRdb, the reads were re-called with MiXCR into one record per CDR3 protein. The repertoire holds some 180,000 distinct CDR3 sequences, with 17% as singletons. Sequenced: CD8+ T cells from PBMCs. These receptors were collected from a human donor in good health (CMV status not recorded). Some clones in this sample may be carry-over from other donors' samples. CDR3s include the opening cysteine and the closing phenylalanine or tryptophan.

cdr3_length j_call v_call cdr3_aa
16 TRBJ1-1 TRBV4-1 CASSQAVGPMGGEAFF
14 TRBJ2-3 TRBV20-1 CSAIAGGQADTQYF
11 TRBJ1-1 TRBV12-3/TRBV12-4 CASSPLTEAFF
15 TRBJ2-5 TRBV6-2/TRBV6-3 CASSVGLAFQETQYF
17 TRBJ2-5 TRBV5-6 CASSLAVSSGGQETQYF
14 TRBJ1-5 TRBV20-1 CSARDLRSNWPQHF
14 TRBJ2-7 TRBV4-2 CASSPGRGAHEQYF
14 TRBJ2-5 TRBV7-8 CASSLLQREETQYF
12 TRBJ1-5 TRBV7-9 CASSLGQQPQHF
13 TRBJ2-7 TRBV28 CASSFPGASEQYF
13 TRBJ2-3 TRBV20-1 CSAERGVRDTQYF
14 TRBJ1-2 TRBV7-2 CASSSEGYQDGYTF
15 TRBJ2-2 TRBV7-9 CASSLENPNTGELFF